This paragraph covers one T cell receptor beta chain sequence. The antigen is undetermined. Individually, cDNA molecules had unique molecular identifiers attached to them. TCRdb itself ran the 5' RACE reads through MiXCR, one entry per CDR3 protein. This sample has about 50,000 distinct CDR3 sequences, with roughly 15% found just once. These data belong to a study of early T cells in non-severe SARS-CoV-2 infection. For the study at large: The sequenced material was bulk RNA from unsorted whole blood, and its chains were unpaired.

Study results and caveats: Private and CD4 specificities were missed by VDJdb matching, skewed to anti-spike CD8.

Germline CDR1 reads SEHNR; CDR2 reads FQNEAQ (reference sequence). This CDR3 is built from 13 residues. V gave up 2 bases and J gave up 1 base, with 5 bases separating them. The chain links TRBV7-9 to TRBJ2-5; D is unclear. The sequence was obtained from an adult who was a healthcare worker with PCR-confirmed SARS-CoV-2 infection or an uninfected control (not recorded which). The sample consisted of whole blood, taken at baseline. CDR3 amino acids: CASSLTRQETQYF. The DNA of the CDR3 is TGTGCCAGCAGCTTAACTCGCCAAGAGACCCAGTACTTC.